This TCR beta chain was retrieved from a study of T cells after yellow fever vaccination. Study findings and constraints: The secondary T-cell response peaked on day 5, not day 15, but was weaker. Some clonotypes, a small share, were shared between CD4 and CD8 compartments. Among primary-vaccination clones, most reappeared after the booster, at about 95% for CD4 and approximately 88% for CD8.

CDR3 length equals 15 residues. Trimming stripped 8 bases from V and 1 base from J, with 16 bases between. The germline gives CDR1 ENHRY, CDR2 SYGVKD. Template switching by 5'RACE produced TCR cDNA, adding a universal primer site and UMIs. MiXCR, run by TCRdb on the 5' RACE reads, gives a single entry per CDR3 protein. The sample lists almost 600,000 distinct CDR3 sequences, about 14% seen once, with around 15% in the top ten. This clonotype appeared a few times. The target antigen is unknown. The sequence was collected from a man aged 30 to 45 who received the YFV17D yellow fever vaccine. Sequencing was performed on PBMCs, taken on the day of the yellow fever booster vaccination. V usage is TRBV10-3 and J usage is TRBJ2-3, with D perhaps assigned TRBD1 or TRBD2 (6 bases each). The CDR3 DNA follows: TGTGCCATCGGAGGGGGTTCGTCCCGCACAGATACGCAGTATTTT. The encoded protein is CAIGGGSSRTDTQYF.